Listed here are 4 T cell receptor beta chains from one sample, sequenced in a study of T cell repertoires in cytomegalovirus infection. No antigen has been identified for these receptors. TCRdb used MiXCR to reprocess the reads, holding one entry per CDR3 protein. This table has some 700,000 distinct CDR3 sequences, around a third appearing once. The material was cultured PBMCs, obtained from culture after CMV antigen stimulation. These receptor sequences come from a human donor in good health (CMV status not recorded). Some clones in this sample may be carry-over from other donors' samples.

This clonotype was counted at least ten times. V is TRBV7-8 and J is TRBJ1-1, with D possibly being TRBD1 (6 bases). V lost 1 base and J 4 bases, leaving 16 bases between the germline ends. Germline V lookup: CDR1 SGHVS, CDR2 FQNEAQ. The CDR3 contains 16 residues. CDR3 nucleotide sequence: TGTGCCAGCAGCTTAGGGCGGGGGGGCGGGAGCACTGAAGCTTTCTTT. It specifies CASSLGRGGGSTEAFF. Complete variable domain (other parts from reference TRBV7-8 and TRBJ1-1): GAGVSQSPRYKVAKRGQDVALRCDPISGHVSLFWYQQALGQGPEFLTYFQNEAQLDKSGLPSDRFFAERPEGSVSTLKIQRTQQEDSAVYLCASSLGRGGGSTEAFFGQGTRLTVV.

This clonotype was seen a few times. The chain recombines TRBV12-3 or TRBV12-4 with TRBJ1-1; a possible D gene is TRBD1 (5 bases). The CDR3 sequence is 14 residues long. The germline V and J ends were trimmed by 6 bases and 5 bases, with 16 bases remaining between them. The CDR3 coding sequence is TGTGCCAGCAGCCCCGTTGGAGGGGTGACTGAAGCTTTCTTT. Protein sequence: CASSPVGGVTEAFF.

The chain combines TRBV6-2 or TRBV6-3 with TRBJ2-3; D unclear. CDR1 MNHEY and CDR2 SVGEGT come from the germline V gene. V was shortened by 2 bases and J by 2 bases, with 8 bases between the two germline ends. The CDR3 extends over 14 amino acids. The CDR3 here is CASSYNRLTDTQYF. The CDR3 DNA is TGTGCCAGCAGTTACAACCGACTCACAGATACGCAGTATTTT.

The V gene is TRBV6-2 or TRBV6-3, the J gene TRBJ2-1, with TRBD1 matching over 7 bases. CDR1 is MNHEY, CDR2 SVGEGT, per germline. V lost 8 bases, J lost 5 bases, and 6 bases stayed unmatched. This CDR3 spans 13 amino acids. CDR3 sequence: CASRGQANNEQFF. The DNA of the CDR3 is TGTGCCAGCCGTGGACAGGCTAACAATGAGCAGTTCTTC.